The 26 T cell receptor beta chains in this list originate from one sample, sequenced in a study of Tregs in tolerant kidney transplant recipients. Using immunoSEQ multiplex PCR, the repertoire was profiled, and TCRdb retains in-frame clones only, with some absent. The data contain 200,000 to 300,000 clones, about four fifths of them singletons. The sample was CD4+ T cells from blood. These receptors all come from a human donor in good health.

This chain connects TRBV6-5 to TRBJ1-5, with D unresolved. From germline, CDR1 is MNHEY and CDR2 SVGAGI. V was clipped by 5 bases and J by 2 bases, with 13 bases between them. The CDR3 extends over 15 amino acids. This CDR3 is CASSTLPLGNQPQHF. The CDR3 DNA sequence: TGTGCCAGCAGTACGCTCCCTTTGGGCAATCAGCCCCAGCATTTT.

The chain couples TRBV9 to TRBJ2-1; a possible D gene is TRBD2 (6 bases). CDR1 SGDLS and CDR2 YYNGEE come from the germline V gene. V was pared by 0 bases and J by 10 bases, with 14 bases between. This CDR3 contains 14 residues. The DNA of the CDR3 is TGTGCCAGCAGCGTAGGATTAGCGGCACACGAGCAGTTCTTC. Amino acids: CASSVGLAAHEQFF.

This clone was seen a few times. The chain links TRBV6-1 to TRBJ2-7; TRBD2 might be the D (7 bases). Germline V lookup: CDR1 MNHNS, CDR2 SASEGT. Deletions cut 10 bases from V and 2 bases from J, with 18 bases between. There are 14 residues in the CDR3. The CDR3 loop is CATRRGGFTYEQYF. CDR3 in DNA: TGTGCCACCCGGAGGGGGGGATTTACCTACGAGCAGTACTTC.

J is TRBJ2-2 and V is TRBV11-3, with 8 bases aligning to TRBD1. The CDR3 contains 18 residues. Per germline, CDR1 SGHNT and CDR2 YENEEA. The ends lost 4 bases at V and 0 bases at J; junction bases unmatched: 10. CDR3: CASSSRTGRSANTGELFF. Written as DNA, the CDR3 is TGTGCCAGCAGCTCCCGGACAGGGAGAAGCGCGAACACCGGGGAGCTGTTTTTT. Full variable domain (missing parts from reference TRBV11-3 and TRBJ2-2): EAGVVQSPRYKIIEKKQPVAFWCNPISGHNTLYWYLQNLGQGPELLIRYENEEAVDDSQLPKDRFSAERLKGVDSTLKIQPAELGDSAVYLCASSSRTGRSANTGELFFGEGSRLTVL.

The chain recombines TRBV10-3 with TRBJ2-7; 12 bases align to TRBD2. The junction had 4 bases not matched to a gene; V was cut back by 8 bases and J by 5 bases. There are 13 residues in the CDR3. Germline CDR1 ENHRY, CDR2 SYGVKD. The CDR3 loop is CAIQTSGSHEQYF. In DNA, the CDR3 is TGTGCCATCCAGACTAGCGGGAGCCACGAGCAGTACTTC.

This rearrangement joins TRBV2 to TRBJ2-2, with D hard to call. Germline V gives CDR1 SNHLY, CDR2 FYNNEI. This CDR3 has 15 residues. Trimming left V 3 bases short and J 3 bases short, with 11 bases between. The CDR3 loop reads CASSESHRDTGELFF. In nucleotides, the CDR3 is TGTGCCAGCAGTGAGTCGCATCGGGACACCGGGGAGCTGTTTTTT.

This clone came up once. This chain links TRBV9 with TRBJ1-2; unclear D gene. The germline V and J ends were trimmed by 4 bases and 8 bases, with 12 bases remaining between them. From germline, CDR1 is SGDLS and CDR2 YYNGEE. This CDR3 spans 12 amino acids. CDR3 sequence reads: CASSRVVGGYTF. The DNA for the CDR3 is TGTGCCAGCAGCAGAGTCGTTGGGGGCTACACCTTC.

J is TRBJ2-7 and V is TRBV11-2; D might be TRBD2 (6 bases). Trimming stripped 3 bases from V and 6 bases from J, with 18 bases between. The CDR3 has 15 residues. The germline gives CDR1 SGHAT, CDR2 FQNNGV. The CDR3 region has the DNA TGTGCCAGCAGCTTTTCCTTGGTTAGCGGTGCCGAGCAGTACTTC. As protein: CASSFSLVSGAEQYF. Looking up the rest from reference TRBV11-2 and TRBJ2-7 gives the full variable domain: EAGVAQSPRYKIIEKRQSVAFWCNPISGHATLYWYQQILGQGPKLLIQFQNNGVVDDSQLPKDRFSAERLKGVDSTLKIQPAKLEDSAVYLCASSFSLVSGAEQYFGPGTRLTVT.

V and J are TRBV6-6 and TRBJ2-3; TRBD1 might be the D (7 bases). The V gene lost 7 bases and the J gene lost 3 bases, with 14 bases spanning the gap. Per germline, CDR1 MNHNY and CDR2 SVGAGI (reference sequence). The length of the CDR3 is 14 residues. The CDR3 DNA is TGTGCCAGCATGAAGGCAGGGGGGACAGATACGCAGTATTTT. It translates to CASMKAGGTDTQYF.

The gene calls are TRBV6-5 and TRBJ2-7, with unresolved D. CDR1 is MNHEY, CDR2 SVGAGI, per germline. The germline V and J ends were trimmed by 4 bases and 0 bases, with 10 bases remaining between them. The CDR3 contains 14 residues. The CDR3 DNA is TGTGCCAGCAGTTTTAATTACGGCTCCTACGAGCAGTACTTC. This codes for CASSFNYGSYEQYF.

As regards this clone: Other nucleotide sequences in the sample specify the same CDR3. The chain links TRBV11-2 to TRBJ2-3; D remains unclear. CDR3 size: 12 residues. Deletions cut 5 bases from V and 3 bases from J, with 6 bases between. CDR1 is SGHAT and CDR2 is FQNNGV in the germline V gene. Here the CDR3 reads CASSPGTDTQYF. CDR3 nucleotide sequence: TGTGCCAGCAGCCCTGGGACAGATACGCAGTATTTT.

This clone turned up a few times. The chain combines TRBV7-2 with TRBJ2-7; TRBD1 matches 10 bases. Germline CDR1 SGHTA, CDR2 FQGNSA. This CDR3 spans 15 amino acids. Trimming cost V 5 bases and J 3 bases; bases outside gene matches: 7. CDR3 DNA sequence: TGTGCCAGCAGCATCGGGACAGGGGCTTTCTACGAGCAGTACTTC. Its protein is CASSIGTGAFYEQYF.

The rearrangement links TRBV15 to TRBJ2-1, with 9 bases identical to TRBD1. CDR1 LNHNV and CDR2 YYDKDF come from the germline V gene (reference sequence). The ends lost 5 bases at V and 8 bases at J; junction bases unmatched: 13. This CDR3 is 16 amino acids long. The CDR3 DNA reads TGTGCCACCAGCGGTGCGGCCGGGACAGGGTTCCATGAGCAGTTCTTC. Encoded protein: CATSGAAGTGFHEQFF.

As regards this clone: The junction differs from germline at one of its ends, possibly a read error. CDR3: CASSLSHANTGELFF. In DNA form, the CDR3 reads TGTGCTAGCAGCTTGAGTCACGCGAACACCGGGGAGCTGTTTTTT. The chain employs TRBV7-7 and TRBJ2-2; unclear D gene. CDR1 SSHAT and CDR2 FNYEAQ come from the germline V gene (reference sequence). The CDR3 runs to 15 residues.

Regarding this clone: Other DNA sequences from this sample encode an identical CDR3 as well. CDR3 DNA sequence: TGTGCCAGCTCACCTCCGGGACTACCATACGAGCAGTACTTC. This codes for CASSPPGLPYEQYF. V and J are TRBV18 and TRBJ2-7, with TRBD2 matching 7 bases. The CDR3 contains 14 residues. The V gene end was trimmed by 3 bases and the J gene end by 4 bases; junction bases not matched to a gene: 6. Germline assignment: CDR1 KGHSH and CDR2 LQKENI.

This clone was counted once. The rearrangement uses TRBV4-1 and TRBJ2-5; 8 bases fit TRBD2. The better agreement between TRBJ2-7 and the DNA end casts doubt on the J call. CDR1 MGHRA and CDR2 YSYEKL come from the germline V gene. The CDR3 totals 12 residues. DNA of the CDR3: TGCGCCAGCAGCCACCTAGCGGGCGAGCAGTACTTC. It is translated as CASSHLAGEQYF.

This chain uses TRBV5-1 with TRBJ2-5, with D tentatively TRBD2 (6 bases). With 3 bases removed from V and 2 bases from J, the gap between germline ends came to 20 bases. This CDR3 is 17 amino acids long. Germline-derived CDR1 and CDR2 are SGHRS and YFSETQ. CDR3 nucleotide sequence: TGCGCCAGCAGCTACAAGGCACTAGCAGATATTCAAGAGACCCAGTACTTC. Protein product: CASSYKALADIQETQYF.

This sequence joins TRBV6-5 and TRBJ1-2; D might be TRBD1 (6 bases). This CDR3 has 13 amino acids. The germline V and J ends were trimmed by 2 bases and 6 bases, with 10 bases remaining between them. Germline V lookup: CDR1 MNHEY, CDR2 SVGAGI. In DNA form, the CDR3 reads TGTGCCAGCAGTTACGGAGGGGGTAATGGCTACACCTTC. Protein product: CASSYGGGNGYTF.

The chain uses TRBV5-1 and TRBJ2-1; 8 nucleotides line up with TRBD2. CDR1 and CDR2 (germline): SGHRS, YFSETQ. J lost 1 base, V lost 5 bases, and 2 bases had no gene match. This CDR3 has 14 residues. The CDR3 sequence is CASRSSGSYNEQFF. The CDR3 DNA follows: TGCGCCAGCAGATCTAGCGGGTCCTACAATGAGCAGTTCTTC.

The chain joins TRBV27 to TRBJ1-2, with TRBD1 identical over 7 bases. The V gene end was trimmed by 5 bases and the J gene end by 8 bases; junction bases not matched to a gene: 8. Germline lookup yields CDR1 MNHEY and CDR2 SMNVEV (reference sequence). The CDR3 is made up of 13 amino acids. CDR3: CASSRTGVSGYTF. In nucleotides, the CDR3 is TGTGCCAGCAGTCGTACAGGGGTAAGCGGCTACACCTTC.

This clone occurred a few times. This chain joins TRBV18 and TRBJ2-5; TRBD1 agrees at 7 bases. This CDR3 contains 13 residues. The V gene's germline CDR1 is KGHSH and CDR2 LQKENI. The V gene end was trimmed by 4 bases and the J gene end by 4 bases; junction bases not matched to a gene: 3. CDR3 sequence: CASSHRGLETQYF. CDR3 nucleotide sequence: TGTGCCAGCTCACATAGGGGGCTAGAGACCCAGTACTTC. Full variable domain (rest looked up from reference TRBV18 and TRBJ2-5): NAGVMQNPRHLVRRRGQEARLRCSPMKGHSHVYWYRQLPEEGLKFMVYLQKENIIDESGMPKERFSAEFPKEGPSILRIQQVVRGDSAAYFCASSHRGLETQYFGPGTRLLVL.

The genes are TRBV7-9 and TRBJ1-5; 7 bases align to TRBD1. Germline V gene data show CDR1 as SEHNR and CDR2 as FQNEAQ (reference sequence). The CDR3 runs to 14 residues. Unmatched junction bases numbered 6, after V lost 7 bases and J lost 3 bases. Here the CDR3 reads CASTAQGDNQPQHF. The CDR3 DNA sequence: TGTGCCAGCACCGCTCAGGGGGACAATCAGCCCCAGCATTTT. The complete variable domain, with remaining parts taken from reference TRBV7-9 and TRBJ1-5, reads DTGVSQNPRHKITKRGQNVTFRCDPISEHNRLYWYRQTLGQGPEFLTYFQNEAQLEKSRLLSDRFSAERPKGSFSTLEIQRTEQGDSAMYLCASTAQGDNQPQHFGDGTRLSIL.

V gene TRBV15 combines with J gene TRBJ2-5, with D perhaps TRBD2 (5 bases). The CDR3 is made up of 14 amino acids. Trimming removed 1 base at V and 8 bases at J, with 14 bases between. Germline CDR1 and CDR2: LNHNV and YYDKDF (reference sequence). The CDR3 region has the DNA TGTGCCACCAGCAGAGTCCAGCGCGGGTCAACCCAGTACTTC. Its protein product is CATSRVQRGSTQYF.

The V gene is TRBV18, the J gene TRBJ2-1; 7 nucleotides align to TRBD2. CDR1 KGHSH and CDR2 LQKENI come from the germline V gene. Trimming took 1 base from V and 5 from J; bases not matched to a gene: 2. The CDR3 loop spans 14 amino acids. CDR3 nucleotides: TGTGCCAGCTCACCACAGGGAGGGGACAATGAGCAGTTCTTC. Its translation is CASSPQGGDNEQFF.

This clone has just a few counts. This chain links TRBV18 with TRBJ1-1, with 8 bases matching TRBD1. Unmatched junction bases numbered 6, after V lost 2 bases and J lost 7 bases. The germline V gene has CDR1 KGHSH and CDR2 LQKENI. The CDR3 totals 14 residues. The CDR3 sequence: CASSPGGTGGEAFF. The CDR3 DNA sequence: TGTGCCAGCTCACCAGGCGGGACAGGCGGTGAAGCTTTCTTT.

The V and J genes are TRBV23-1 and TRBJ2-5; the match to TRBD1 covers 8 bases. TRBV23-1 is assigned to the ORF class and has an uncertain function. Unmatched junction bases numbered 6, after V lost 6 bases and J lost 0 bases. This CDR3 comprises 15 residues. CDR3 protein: CASSLGGQDQETQYF. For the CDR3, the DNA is TGCGCCAGCAGCCTTGGGGGACAGGACCAAGAGACCCAGTACTTC.